The 4 T cell receptor beta chains presented below share a single source sample, sequenced in a study of neurological immune-mediated disorders. TCRdb passed the 5' RACE reads through MiXCR, listing each CDR3 protein once. The table shows over 65,000 distinct CDR3 sequences, with 2.6% occurring only once. The sequenced material came from PBMCs. The receptor source for this set is a woman aged 25 to 39 with multiple sclerosis.

This clonotype has ten or more counts. This chain joins TRBV28 and TRBJ2-6; the D is unclear. The CDR3 is 17 residues long. V lost 6 bases, J lost 0 bases, and 15 bases lay in between. Germline V gene data show CDR1 as MDHEN and CDR2 as SYDVKM. The DNA of the CDR3 is TGTGCCAGCAGGACTGGATACGAATCCTCTGGGGCCAACGTCCTGACTTTC. It codes for CASRTGYESSGANVLTF.

This clonotype was counted at least ten times. The V and J genes are TRBV18 and TRBJ2-3, with D tentatively TRBD1 (6 bases). The CDR3 is made up of 15 amino acids. Germline CDR1 KGHSH, CDR2 LQKENI. V was shortened by 0 bases and J by 5 bases, with 12 bases between the two germline ends. CDR3 DNA sequence: TGTGCCAGCTCACCACCGTCAGGGGACGTAGATACGCAGTATTTT. It is translated as CASSPPSGDVDTQYF.

As regards this clonotype: A much bigger clone sits one base away, suggesting this may be a read error. Because it lacks the conserved phenylalanine or tryptophan at the end, this CDR3 is likely a read error. The DNA is omitted, as the CDR3 cannot be located on it reliably, and the CDR3 follows TCRdb's listing. V usage is TRBV21-1 and J usage is TRBJ2-7. TRBV21-1 constitutes a pseudogene. The CDR3 is 12 residues long, ends included. The CDR3 spells CASSGLNYEQYI.

This clonotype was observed at least ten times. The chain joins TRBV5-5 to TRBJ1-2; D is undetermined. The length of the CDR3 is 13 residues. The V and J ends lost 2 bases and 4 bases respectively, with 9 bases between them. Germline CDR1 SGHKS, CDR2 YYEKEE (reference sequence). CDR3 nucleotides: TGTGCCAGCAGCTTAGGGCCCTTCTATGGCTACACCTTC. Encoded protein: CASSLGPFYGYTF.